Shown below are 27 T cell receptor beta chains from a single sample sequenced in a study of blood T cell repertoires in COVID-19. Sequencing used immunoSEQ multiplex PCR; TCRdb keeps in-frame clones, though not all of them. The table lists 200,000 to 250,000 clones, 75% to 90% of them singletons, with roughly 3% in the top ten. Sequenced sample: PBMCs or T cells enriched from blood (not recorded which). All receptors come from a young woman in a cohort exposed to, infected with or recovered from COVID-19 (not recorded which).

The J gene is TRBJ1-3, the V gene TRBV5-1; 7 nucleotides agree with TRBD1. The CDR3 is 14 residues long. V was pared by 4 bases and J by 4 bases, with 5 bases of the junction left unmatched. Germline CDR1 reads SGHRS; CDR2 reads YFSETQ. CDR3 sequence (DNA): TGCGCCAGCAGCAGGACAGGTAACGGAAACACCATATATTTT. As protein: CASSRTGNGNTIYF.

J is TRBJ1-2 and V is TRBV5-6; D is uncertain. Germline lookup yields CDR1 SGHDT and CDR2 YYEEEE. The CDR3 spans 15 residues. V lost 4 bases and J lost 5, with 18 bases in between. The CDR3 loop is CASSRPQAIPYGYTF. The CDR3 DNA sequence: TGTGCCAGCAGCCGTCCCCAAGCTATCCCATATGGCTACACCTTC.

This CDR3 reads CASSPGQGGGELFF. CDR3 DNA: TGTGCCAGCAGCCCGGGACAGGGCGGCGGGGAGCTGTTTTTT. The chain combines TRBV6-5 with TRBJ2-2; 9 nucleotides match TRBD1. CDR1 and CDR2 (germline): MNHEY, SVGAGI. V lost 6 bases and J lost 7; bases outside the gene matches: 6. CDR3 length equals 14 residues.

The gene calls are TRBV7-9 and TRBJ1-2, with D maybe TRBD1 (5 bases). Germline-derived CDR1 and CDR2 are SEHNR and FQNEAQ (reference sequence). This CDR3 region has 18 residues. V lost 5 bases and J lost 0, with 22 bases in between. CDR3 sequence reads: CASSLTWGSQITNYGYTF. As DNA, the CDR3 is TGTGCCAGCAGCCTAACGTGGGGCAGCCAGATAACTAACTATGGCTACACCTTC.

The chain combines TRBV7-3 with TRBJ2-2; no reliable D call. V was clipped by 3 bases and J by 4 bases, with 3 bases between them. The germline gives CDR1 SGHTA, CDR2 FQGTGA. The CDR3 sequence is 12 residues long. Here the CDR3 reads CASSFLTGELFF. The CDR3 nucleotides are TGTGCCAGCAGCTTTCTCACCGGGGAGCTGTTTTTT.

The chain couples TRBV15 to TRBJ1-2; the D is unclear. Germline-derived CDR1 and CDR2 are LNHNV and YYDKDF (reference sequence). The germline V and J ends were trimmed by 0 bases and 4 bases, with 15 bases remaining between them. The CDR3 covers 16 residues. The CDR3 here is CATSRDAGGYFYGYTF. The CDR3 region has the DNA TGTGCCACCAGCAGAGATGCGGGAGGCTATTTCTATGGCTACACCTTC. Complete variable domain (other parts from reference TRBV15 and TRBJ1-2): DAMVIQNPRYQVTQFGKPVTLSCSQTLNHNVMYWYQQKSSQAPKLLFHYYDKDFNNEADTPDNFQSRRPNTSFCFLDIRSPGLGDTAMYLCATSRDAGGYFYGYTFGSGTRLTVV.

The chain has TRBV7-8 and TRBJ2-2; 9 positions match TRBD1. V trimming: 8 bases; J trimming: 5 bases; junction bases outside the gene matches: 6. The CDR3 is made up of 14 amino acids. Germline V lookup: CDR1 SGHVS, CDR2 FQNEAQ. The CDR3 bases are TGTGCCAGCTGGGGGACAGGGTCTACCGGGGAGCTGTTTTTT. Translating it yields CASWGTGSTGELFF. The full variable domain, completed using reference TRBV7-8 and TRBJ2-2, is GAGVSQSPRYKVAKRGQDVALRCDPISGHVSLFWYQQALGQGPEFLTYFQNEAQLDKSGLPSDRFFAERPEGSVSTLKIQRTQQEDSAVYLCASWGTGSTGELFFGEGSRLTVL.

The V gene is TRBV14, the J gene TRBJ2-3; the D gene is possibly TRBD2 (6 bases). Germline-derived CDR1 and CDR2 are SGHDN and FVKESK. V shed 4 bases and J shed 0 bases, with 11 bases lying between them. The CDR3 runs 15 residues. The CDR3 bases are TGTGCCAGCAGCCCCCTCGGGGGAAGCACAGATACGCAGTATTTT. Its protein is CASSPLGGSTDTQYF.

The rearrangement joins TRBV6-2 or TRBV6-3 to TRBJ2-5, with D perhaps TRBD2 (6 bases). Trimming took 5 bases from V and 0 from J, leaving 7 bases between them. The CDR3 runs to 13 residues. The germline CDR1 and CDR2 sequences are MNHEY and SVGEGT. CDR3 nucleotides: TGTGCCAGCAGTCAGCGGGACCAAGAGACCCAGTACTTC. Amino acids: CASSQRDQETQYF.

The rearrangement uses TRBV10-3 and TRBJ1-1; 7 nucleotides line up with TRBD1. Germline V gives CDR1 ENHRY, CDR2 SYGVKD. The CDR3 extends over 12 amino acids. The V and J ends lost 5 bases and 4 bases, in that order; junction bases with no gene match: 1. The CDR3 bases are TGTGCCATCAGTAACAGGGGCACTGAAGCTTTCTTT. This gives the protein CAISNRGTEAFF.

The V gene is TRBV2, the J gene TRBJ1-4, with D perhaps TRBD1 (5 bases). Germline V lookup: CDR1 SNHLY, CDR2 FYNNEI. The CDR3 has 15 amino acids. Trimming took off 7 bases at V and 0 bases at J, with 12 bases between the two ends. CDR3 DNA: TGTGCCAGCAATGAGGGGCCCACAACTAATGAAAAACTGTTTTTT. Its protein product is CASNEGPTTNEKLFF.

This chain connects TRBV28 to TRBJ2-2; maybe TRBD2 (6 bases). CDR1 is MDHEN and CDR2 is SYDVKM in the germline V gene. The ends were cut back, 7 bases at V and 6 bases at J, with 15 bases in the middle. The CDR3 spans 14 residues. CDR3 region: CASKVALAPGELFF. The CDR3 DNA reads as TGTGCCAGCAAGGTCGCACTAGCCCCCGGGGAGCTGTTTTTT.

V and J are TRBV3-1 (or the pseudogene TRBV3-2) and TRBJ2-5; 9 positions agree with TRBD2. V lost 2 bases, J lost 1 base, and 2 bases stayed unmatched. The length of the CDR3 is 15 residues. In germline, CDR1 is LGHDT, CDR2 YNNKEL (reference sequence). As DNA, the CDR3 is TGTGCCAGCAGCCAACTAGCGGGGCCCCAAGAGACCCAGTACTTC. This encodes CASSQLAGPQETQYF.

The rearrangement links TRBV12-5 to TRBJ1-1; D is unresolved. V lost 2 bases to trimming and J lost 3 bases, with 4 bases between them. The V gene's germline CDR1 is LGHNT and CDR2 FRNRAP. CDR3 size: 12 residues. Here the CDR3 reads CASGLRDTEAFF. CDR3 in DNA: TGTGCTAGTGGTTTGCGAGACACTGAAGCTTTCTTT. The variable domain in full, with the rest retrieved from reference TRBV12-5 and TRBJ1-1, is DARVTQTPRHKVTEMGQEVTMRCQPILGHNTVFWYRQTMMQGLELLAYFRNRAPLDDSGMPKDRFSAEMPDATLATLKIQPSEPRDSAVYFCASGLRDTEAFFGQGTRLTVV.

V and J are TRBV7-2 and TRBJ1-1; unclear D gene. This CDR3 is 14 amino acids long. Per the germline V gene, CDR1 is SGHTA and CDR2 is FQGNSA. Deletions cut 1 base from V and 0 bases from J, with 6 bases between. The CDR3 loop reads CASSLDTVNTEAFF. CDR3 bases: TGTGCCAGCAGCTTAGATACAGTGAACACTGAAGCTTTCTTT.

This clone has only one observation. The chain combines TRBV9 with TRBJ2-7, with no clear D. Trimming took 0 bases from V and 7 from J, leaving 17 bases between them. Germline V gene data show CDR1 as SGDLS and CDR2 as YYNGEE. CDR3 length equals 15 residues. CDR3 sequence reads: CASSVAPAVAWEQYF. The CDR3 DNA is TGTGCCAGCAGCGTAGCCCCGGCGGTAGCTTGGGAGCAGTACTTC.

The chain employs TRBV5-5 and TRBJ2-1; unclear D gene. V shed 4 bases and J shed 10 bases, with 12 bases lying between them. Germline V gene lookup returns CDR1 SGHKS and CDR2 YYEKEE (reference sequence). The CDR3 has 12 amino acids. Written as DNA, the CDR3 is TGTGCCAGCAGCCCCGCGGTATGGGAGCAGTTCTTC. It translates to CASSPAVWEQFF.

J is TRBJ2-7 and V is TRBV29-1; D is ambiguous. This CDR3 is 11 amino acids long. Germline V CDR1 and CDR2: SQVTM, ANQGSEA. V was pared by 4 bases and J by 3 bases, with 7 bases between. Here the CDR3 DNA reads TGCAGCGTTGTACCAGACTACGAGCAGTACTTC. Protein product: CSVVPDYEQYF.

The V and J genes are TRBV11-2 and TRBJ1-1; D unclear. The CDR3 is 17 residues long. V was pared by 1 base and J by 0 bases, with 15 bases between. In germline, CDR1 is SGHAT, CDR2 FQNNGV. CDR3 loop: CASSLVALGGMNTEAFF. The CDR3 DNA sequence: TGTGCCAGCAGCTTAGTAGCCCTTGGAGGAATGAACACTGAAGCTTTCTTT.

The chain carries TRBV11-2 and TRBJ1-2; D gene uncertain. CDR1 is SGHAT, CDR2 FQNNGV, per germline. Trimming pared 0 bases from V and 4 bases from J, leaving 15 bases between. The CDR3 runs 16 residues. As DNA, the CDR3 is TGTGCCAGCAGCTTAGATCAGGCTACAGCCACCTATGGCTACACCTTC. Translating gives CASSLDQATATYGYTF.

This sequence joins TRBV21-1 and TRBJ1-1; TRBD1 is the table's D call, not checked against the DNA. TRBV21-1 is deemed a pseudogene. This CDR3 spans 12 amino acids. The CDR3 nucleotides read TGTGCCAGCAGCACGGACAGGGGAGGAGCTTTCTTT. This encodes CASSTDRGGAFF.

V and J are TRBV30 and TRBJ1-3; possible D gene TRBD1, 5 bases. The V end was cut by 2 bases, the J end by 3 bases, with 14 bases between. In germline, CDR1 is GTSNPN, CDR2 SVGIG (reference sequence). This CDR3 is built from 15 residues. CDR3 coding DNA: TGTGCCTGGAGTAATGGGGCTCCGGTTGGAAACACCATATATTTT. Protein product: CAWSNGAPVGNTIYF. The entire variable domain, with the rest obtained from reference TRBV30 and TRBJ1-3, is as follows: SQTIHQWPATLVQPVGSPLSLECTVEGTSNPNLYWYRQAAGRGLQLLFYSVGIGQISSEVPQNLSASRPQDRQFILSSKKLLLSDSGFYLCAWSNGAPVGNTIYFGEGSWLTVV.

The rearrangement links TRBV18 to TRBJ1-1; no clear D. The CDR3 sequence is 14 residues long. Trimming took off 3 bases at V and 1 base at J, with 9 bases between the two ends. Germline loops: CDR1 KGHSH, CDR2 LQKENI. CDR3 sequence (DNA): TGTGCCAGCTCACCGACAAGTCAGAACACTGAAGCTTTCTTT. It codes for CASSPTSQNTEAFF.

The J gene is TRBJ2-2, the V gene TRBV19; TRBD2 matches at 7 bases. The CDR3 has 14 residues. V shed 1 base and J 6 bases; nucleotides not matched to a gene: 2. Germline CDR1 LNHDA, CDR2 SQIVND (reference sequence). CDR3 protein: CASSIAGGAGELFF. The CDR3 DNA reads as TGTGCCAGTAGTATAGCGGGAGGAGCCGGGGAGCTGTTTTTT.

V gene TRBV24-1 combines with J gene TRBJ2-6, with 9 nucleotides matching TRBD2. This CDR3 region has 18 residues. Germline V gene lookup returns CDR1 KGHDR and CDR2 SFDVKD. The V gene end was trimmed by 4 bases and the J gene end by 4 bases; junction bases not matched to a gene: 10. The CDR3, as DNA: TGTGCCACCAGTGACTCCGGGACTAGCTTTTCCGGGGCCAACGTCCTGACTTTC. Its protein product is CATSDSGTSFSGANVLTF.

The chain has TRBV28 and TRBJ2-1, with TRBD2 as a possible D gene (5 bases). Per germline, CDR1 MDHEN and CDR2 SYDVKM. The CDR3 length is 13 residues. V was shortened by 3 bases and J by 7 bases, with 10 bases between the two germline ends. The CDR3 spells CASSFDGINEQFF. CDR3 nucleotide sequence: TGTGCCAGCAGTTTCGACGGGATAAATGAGCAGTTCTTC.

The chain joins TRBV28 to TRBJ1-5, with D uncertain. Germline V gene data show CDR1 as MDHEN and CDR2 as SYDVKM. Trimming shortened V by 5 bases and J by 0 bases, and 11 bases separated the two germline ends. This CDR3 has 15 amino acids. CDR3 coding DNA: TGTGCCAGCAGTCCAGGCACAGCTAGCAATCAGCCCCAGCATTTT. Protein sequence: CASSPGTASNQPQHF.